This TCR beta chain was obtained from a study of spatial heterogeneity in lung cancer (dated 2019 in TCRdb). With regard to the full study: The donors were about 71 patients from the lung TRACERx cohort who had early-stage, untreated non-small cell lung cancer. Both alpha and beta chains were TCR-sequenced in samples taken at surgery, namely 220 tumor regions, 61 to 65 matched nontumor lung samples and approximately 51 PBMC samples. TCR alpha and beta repertoires were quantitatively compared across multiple tumor regions, matched nontumor lung and blood in non-small cell lung cancer. In the raw uncorrected reads, each unique combination of TCR and UMI appeared more than ten times on average. Nonsynonymous mutation counts, determined by whole-exome sequencing of tumor tissue, were related to TCR repertoire features. More beta-chain than alpha-chain transcripts were consistently detected, likely reflecting higher beta-chain transcript abundance. Follow-up PBMC samples were sequenced whenever available, and the median time to follow-up was two to three years after resection.

Paper-wide results and their limitations: Confirming at a functional level the hypothesis that regional TCRs recognize regional mutations was considered to require additional single-cell paired TCR alpha and beta sequencing. Ubiquitous expanded tumor TCRs were found in blood more often at tumor resection than at routine follow-up. Only 14 patients were included in comparisons of baseline and follow-up blood repertoires.

In its sample, this clonotype was seen a few times. What antigen it recognizes has not been identified. Base qualities are not at hand, and no much larger clone is one base apart. In the paper's terms, the time point label means: blood at routine non-recurrence follow-up after resection. Without any cell sorting, TCR sequencing was performed on whole RNA extracted either from tumor and nontumor lung tissue or from cryopreserved PBMC samples. Only patients for whom sufficient RNA was available from at least two tumor regions were selected for TCR sequencing. The library was produced with 5' RACE. The instrument given in TCRdb is NextSeq 500. The TCR library protocol attached a unique molecular identifier to each TCR cDNA molecule to allow correction of PCR and sequencing errors. Turning to the authors' computational methods: TCR identification, UMI-based error correction and CDR3 extraction were all carried out with Decombinator tools. Expanded TCRs were defined as those above a frequency of 2 per 1,000, corresponding to the top 1% of the tumor frequency distribution. Renyi diversity was calculated using the R vegan package after each repertoire was subsampled 100 times to 5,000 TCRs. CDR3 similarity networks were built from amino acid triplet string-kernel similarity, connecting CDR3s with pairwise similarity above 0.82. Starting from the raw public reads, TCRdb applied fastp trimming at Q25, assembled clones with MiXCR and retained in-frame beta chains. Rows are unified per CDR3 protein, each entry keeping the most common DNA and genes. What appears here as the V and J calls and clone size reflects TCRdb's work, not the paper's. Within this sample are about 94,000 distinct CDR3 sequences, with roughly 21% of them counted one time only. The ten largest clones capture 20% to 25% of the sample.

The clonotype comes from a male donor with early-stage non-small cell lung cancer. This specimen consisted of PBMCs, obtained at follow-up.

CDR3 reads: CASGTTGNYGYTF. The DNA sequence is TGTGCCAGTGGCACTACAGGGAACTATGGCTACACCTTC. The sequence joins TRBV19 to TRBJ1-2; a tentative D match to TRBD1 spans 6 bases. The junction carries 12 bases between V and J, which are trimmed by 8 bases and 2 bases respectively. Including cysteine and phenylalanine, the CDR3 has 13 amino acids. Only the CDR3 DNA stays, 39 bases, in frame from base 1. Via the germline V gene (reference sequence), CDR1 is LNHDA and CDR2 SQIVND.